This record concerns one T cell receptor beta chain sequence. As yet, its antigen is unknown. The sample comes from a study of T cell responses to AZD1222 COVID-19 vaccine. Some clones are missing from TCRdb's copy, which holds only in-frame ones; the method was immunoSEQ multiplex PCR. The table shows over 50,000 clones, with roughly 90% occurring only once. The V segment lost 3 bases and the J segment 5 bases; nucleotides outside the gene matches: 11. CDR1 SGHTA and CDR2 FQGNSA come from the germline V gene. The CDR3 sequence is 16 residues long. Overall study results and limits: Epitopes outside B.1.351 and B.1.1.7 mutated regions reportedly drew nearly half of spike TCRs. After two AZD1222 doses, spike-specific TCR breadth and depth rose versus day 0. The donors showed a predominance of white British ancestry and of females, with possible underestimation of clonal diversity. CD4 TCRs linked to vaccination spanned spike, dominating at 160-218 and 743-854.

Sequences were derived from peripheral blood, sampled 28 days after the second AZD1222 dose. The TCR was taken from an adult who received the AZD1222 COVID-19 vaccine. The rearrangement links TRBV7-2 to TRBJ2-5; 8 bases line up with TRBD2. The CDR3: CASSFLLSGGPETQYF. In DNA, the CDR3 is TGTGCCAGCAGCTTTCTCTTATCGGGAGGGCCGGAGACCCAGTACTTC.